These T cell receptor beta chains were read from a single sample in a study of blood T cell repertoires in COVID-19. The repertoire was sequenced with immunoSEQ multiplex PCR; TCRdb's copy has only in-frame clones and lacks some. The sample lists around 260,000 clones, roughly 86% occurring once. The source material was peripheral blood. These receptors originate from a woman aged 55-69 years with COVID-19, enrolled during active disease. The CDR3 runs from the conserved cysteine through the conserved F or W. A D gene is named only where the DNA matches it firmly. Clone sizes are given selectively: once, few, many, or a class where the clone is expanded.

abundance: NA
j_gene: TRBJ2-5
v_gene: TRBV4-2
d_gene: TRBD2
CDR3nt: TGTGCCAGCAGCCTAGCGGGAGGGAACCAGTACTTC
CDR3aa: CASSLAGGNQYF

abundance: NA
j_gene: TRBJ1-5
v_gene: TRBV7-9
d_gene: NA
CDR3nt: TGTGCCAGCAGCTTTTCGCTGAATGAGCGCAATCAGCCCCAGCATTTT
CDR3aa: CASSFSLNERNQPQHF

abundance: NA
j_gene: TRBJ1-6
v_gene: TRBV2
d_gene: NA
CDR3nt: TGTGCCACCCAGCAGGGACTGTATAATTCACCCCTCCACTTT
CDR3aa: CATQQGLYNSPLHF

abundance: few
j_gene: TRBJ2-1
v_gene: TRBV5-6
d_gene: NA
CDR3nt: TGTGCCAGCAGCGCGGGAACTTACAATGAGCAGTTCTTC
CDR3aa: CASSAGTYNEQFF

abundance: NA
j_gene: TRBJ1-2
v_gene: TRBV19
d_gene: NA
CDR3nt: TGTGCCAGTAGCCGTGAATGGAGGGGTACTCGGGGCGGCTACACCTTC
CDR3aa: CASSREWRGTRGGYTF

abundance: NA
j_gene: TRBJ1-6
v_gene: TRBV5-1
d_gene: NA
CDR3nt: TGCGCCAGCAGCTTGGAGGGGGACTCACCCCTCCACTTT
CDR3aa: CASSLEGDSPLHF

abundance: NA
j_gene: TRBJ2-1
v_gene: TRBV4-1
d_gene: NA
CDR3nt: TGCGCCAGCAGCCATCCTACTGGCTACAATGAGCAGTTCTTC
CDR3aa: CASSHPTGYNEQFF

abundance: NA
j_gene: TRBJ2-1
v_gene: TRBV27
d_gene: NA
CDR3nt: TGTGCCAGCCACCCTTACTCGGAGAATGAGCAGTTCTTC
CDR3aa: CASHPYSENEQFF

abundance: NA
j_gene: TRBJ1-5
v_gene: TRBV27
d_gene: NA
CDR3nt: TGTGCCAGCAGTTTATTGCACACCACAGAGCCCCAGCATTTT
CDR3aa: CASSLLHTTEPQHF

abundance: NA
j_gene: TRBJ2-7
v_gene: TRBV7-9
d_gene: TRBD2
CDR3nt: TGTGCCAGCAGCTCTACTACTAGCGCCGTCCCCAAGGGATACGAGCAGTACTTC
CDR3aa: CASSSTTSAVPKGYEQYF

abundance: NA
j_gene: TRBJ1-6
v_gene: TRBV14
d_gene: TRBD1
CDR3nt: TGTGCCAGCAGCCAGGCGACAGGGGGCAATTCACCCCTCCACTTT
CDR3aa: CASSQATGGNSPLHF

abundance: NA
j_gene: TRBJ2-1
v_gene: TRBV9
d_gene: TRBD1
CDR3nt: TGTGCCAGCAGCGGAGGGGACAGGGGGCACAATGAGCAGTTCTTC
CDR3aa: CASSGGDRGHNEQFF

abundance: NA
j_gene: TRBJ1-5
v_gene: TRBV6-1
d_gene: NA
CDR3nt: TGTGCCAGCAGTGAAGGACCGAGCCGGGGTCAGCCCCAGCATTTT
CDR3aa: CASSEGPSRGQPQHF